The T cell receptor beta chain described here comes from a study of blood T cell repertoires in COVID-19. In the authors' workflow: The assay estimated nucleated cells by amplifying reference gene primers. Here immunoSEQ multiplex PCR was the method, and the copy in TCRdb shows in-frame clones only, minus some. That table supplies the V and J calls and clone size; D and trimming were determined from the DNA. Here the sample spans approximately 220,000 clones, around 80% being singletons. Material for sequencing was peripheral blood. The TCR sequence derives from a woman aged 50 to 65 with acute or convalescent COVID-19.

The CDR3 coding sequence is TGTGCCAGCAGCGTAGGGGGAGCTGCGAACACTGAAGCTTTCTTT. Translation gives CASSVGGAANTEAFF. This sequence joins TRBV9 and TRBJ1-1; D ambiguous. The CDR3 has 15 amino acids. V was cut by 0 bases and J by 1 base, with 10 bases left in between. The germline V gene encodes CDR1 SGDLS and CDR2 YYNGEE.